The 26 T cell receptor beta chains reported below all come from one sample, sequenced in a study of T cell responses to AZD1222 COVID-19 vaccine. Data came from immunoSEQ multiplex PCR; TCRdb stores just in-frame clones and leaves some out. The table has about 83,000 clones, roughly 88% seen once. Source: peripheral blood, taken on day 0 of MenACWY control vaccination. Source of these receptors: an adult in good health.

This rearrangement joins TRBV27 to TRBJ1-5, with D hard to call. The germline gives CDR1 MNHEY, CDR2 SMNVEV (reference sequence). Trimming cost V 6 bases and J 3 bases, with 12 bases left between them. The CDR3 length is 14 residues. For the CDR3, the DNA is TGTGCCAGCAGGTCGCTAGAGGACAATCAGCCCCAGCATTTT. This translates into CASRSLEDNQPQHF.

The V gene is TRBV28, the J gene TRBJ2-1; the match to TRBD1 covers 9 bases. This CDR3 has 15 residues. The V and J ends lost 7 bases and 2 bases, in that order; junction bases with no gene match: 6. Germline CDR1 is MDHEN and CDR2 is SYDVKM. This CDR3 reads CASTPGQGPYNEQFF. CDR3 DNA: TGTGCCAGCACCCCGGGACAGGGTCCCTACAATGAGCAGTTCTTC.

A single count supports this clone. The CDR3 sequence: CASRGETQYF. CDR3 nucleotide sequence: TGTGCCAGCAGGGGAGAGACCCAGTACTTC. The genes are TRBV7-9 and TRBJ2-5; D not certain. CDR1 is SEHNR, CDR2 FQNEAQ, per germline (reference sequence). The CDR3 contains 10 residues. V was pared by 6 bases and J by 4 bases, with 3 bases between.

J is TRBJ2-3 and V is TRBV19, with TRBD1 matching 9 bases. V was pared by 3 bases and J by 4 bases, with 5 bases of the junction left unmatched. This CDR3 spans 15 amino acids. Germline V gene lookup returns CDR1 LNHDA and CDR2 SQIVND (reference sequence). CDR3 protein: CASSMGTGNPDTQYF. Here the CDR3 DNA reads TGTGCCAGTAGTATGGGGACAGGGAACCCAGATACGCAGTATTTT.

This clone was found once. This sequence joins TRBV18 and TRBJ2-7; 10 nucleotides match TRBD2. CDR3 length: 16 residues. Germline V gene lookup returns CDR1 KGHSH and CDR2 LQKENI. The J segment lost 3 bases and the V segment lost 3 bases, leaving 8 bases of the junction unmatched. The CDR3 sequence: CASSPPSGREYYEQYF. CDR3 nucleotide sequence: TGTGCCAGCTCACCGCCTAGCGGGAGAGAATACTACGAGCAGTACTTC.

The chain employs TRBV18 and TRBJ1-5; D is uncertain. Trimming took off 3 bases at V and 6 bases at J, with 15 bases between the two ends. Germline V gene lookup returns CDR1 KGHSH and CDR2 LQKENI. The CDR3 has 15 residues. The CDR3 here is CASSPERQRSQPQHF. CDR3 nucleotides: TGTGCCAGCTCACCCGAGAGACAACGGAGTCAGCCCCAGCATTTT.

The rearrangement joins TRBV6-1 to TRBJ2-7; no firm D call. With 5 bases removed from V and 2 bases from J, the gap between germline ends came to 10 bases. The CDR3 spans 13 residues. Germline loops: CDR1 MNHNS, CDR2 SASEGT. CDR3 nucleotides: TGTGCCAGCAGTTCTACAGTTACCTACGAGCAGTACTTC. Its translation is CASSSTVTYEQYF.

V gene TRBV28 combines with J gene TRBJ1-2; D not certain. Per the germline V gene, CDR1 is MDHEN and CDR2 is SYDVKM. The CDR3 covers 14 residues. V dropped 6 bases and J dropped 3 bases, with 14 bases sitting between them. The CDR3 DNA reads TGTGCCAGCAGCCGGTCCGGTGTGGACTATGGCTACACCTTC. As protein: CASSRSGVDYGYTF.

Turning to this clone: This same CDR3 is encoded by further DNA sequences in the sample. The chain employs TRBV18 and TRBJ1-2; D not resolved. CDR1 and CDR2 from the germline V gene are KGHSH and LQKENI. The CDR3 totals 13 residues. The germline V and J ends were trimmed by 2 bases and 5 bases, with 9 bases remaining between them. The CDR3 DNA reads as TGTGCCAGCTCACCAGGAGGCGATTATGGCTACACCTTC. Protein: CASSPGGDYGYTF. Looking up the rest from reference TRBV18 and TRBJ1-2 gives the full variable domain: NAGVMQNPRHLVRRRGQEARLRCSPMKGHSHVYWYRQLPEEGLKFMVYLQKENIIDESGMPKERFSAEFPKEGPSILRIQQVVRGDSAAYFCASSPGGDYGYTFGSGTRLTVV.

Here the CDR3 reads CASSLTGGRAVQFF. Written as DNA, the CDR3 is TGTGCCAGCAGTTTGACAGGCGGGAGGGCGGTGCAGTTCTTC. The V gene is TRBV28, the J gene TRBJ2-1, with 9 bases aligning to TRBD2. CDR1 is MDHEN and CDR2 is SYDVKM in the germline V gene. V shed 3 bases, J shed 12 bases, and the junction held 9 bases outside the gene matches. The CDR3 is 14 residues long.

The J gene is TRBJ1-6, the V gene TRBV6-5, with D tentatively TRBD1 (5 bases). Trimming cost V 4 bases and J 10 bases, with 17 bases left between them. The CDR3 covers 15 residues. Germline CDR1 is MNHEY and CDR2 is SVGAGI. The CDR3 loop is CASSLAGTDRSPLHF. CDR3 in DNA: TGTGCCAGCAGTTTGGCAGGGACGGATCGATCACCCCTCCACTTT.

The gene calls are TRBV4-1 and TRBJ1-3; the match to TRBD1 covers 8 bases. The V gene end was trimmed by 2 bases and the J gene end by 4 bases; junction bases not matched to a gene: 7. CDR1 and CDR2 (germline): MGHRA, YSYEKL. CDR3 size: 16 residues. DNA of the CDR3: TGCGCCAGCAGCCAACCCAACCGGGACAGGGGAAACACCATATATTTT. Translating it yields CASSQPNRDRGNTIYF.

This chain uses TRBV2 with TRBJ1-2; 7 bases match TRBD1. In germline, CDR1 is SNHLY, CDR2 FYNNEI. V was pared by 6 bases and J by 4 bases, with 8 bases of the junction left unmatched. The CDR3 totals 14 residues. This CDR3 is CASSESGQTYGYTF. For the CDR3, the DNA is TGTGCCAGCAGCGAATCGGGACAGACCTATGGCTACACCTTC.

The CDR3 spells CASSLGGATPGELFF. The DNA of the CDR3 is TGTGCCAGCAGCTTAGGAGGCGCGACCCCCGGGGAGCTGTTTTTT. The V gene is TRBV7-2, the J gene TRBJ2-2; D is unclear. Between the trimmed V and J ends, which lost 1 base and 6 bases, there was a span of 12 bases. Germline CDR1 and CDR2: SGHTA and FQGNSA. The CDR3 runs 15 residues.

The chain links TRBV24-1 to TRBJ1-1, with D unresolved. The CDR3 has 12 residues. Between the trimmed V and J ends, which lost 6 bases and 3 bases, there was a span of 7 bases. Germline V lookup: CDR1 KGHDR, CDR2 SFDVKD. The CDR3 protein is CATSSVDTEAFF. CDR3 DNA sequence: TGTGCCACCAGTTCAGTGGACACTGAAGCTTTCTTT.

The chain links TRBV28 to TRBJ1-3; D call uncertain. The germline V gene encodes CDR1 MDHEN and CDR2 SYDVKM. The CDR3 is 14 residues long. V was pared by 3 bases and J by 5 bases, with 11 bases between. The CDR3 sequence is CASSFITYRNTIYF. CDR3 DNA sequence: TGTGCCAGCAGTTTCATTACGTACAGAAACACCATATATTTT.

This chain connects TRBV6-5 to TRBJ1-6; possible D gene TRBD1, 5 bases. The CDR3 is 15 amino acids. Germline V gene lookup returns CDR1 MNHEY and CDR2 SVGAGI. V was cut by 0 bases and J by 10 bases, with 13 bases left in between. The CDR3 protein is CASSYSTGRLSPLHF. DNA of the CDR3: TGTGCCAGCAGTTACTCTACAGGAAGATTGTCACCCCTCCACTTT.

This clone has only a few counts. This sequence joins TRBV5-1 and TRBJ2-6; D may be TRBD2 (6 bases). The CDR3 is 16 amino acids. The V end was cut by 2 bases, the J end by 0 bases, with 9 bases between. Germline V gene lookup returns CDR1 SGHRS and CDR2 YFSETQ. CDR3 nucleotides: TGCGCCAGCAGCTTAGGAGGGGACTCTGGGGCCAACGTCCTGACTTTC. Encoded protein: CASSLGGDSGANVLTF. Full variable domain (remainder filled in from reference TRBV5-1 and TRBJ2-6): KAGVTQTPRYLIKTRGQQVTLSCSPISGHRSVSWYQQTPGQGLQFLFEYFSETQRNKGNFPGRFSGRQFSNSRSEMNVSTLELGDSALYLCASSLGGDSGANVLTFGAGSRLTVL.

The V and J genes are TRBV28 and TRBJ1-5; D remains unclear. The germline gives CDR1 MDHEN, CDR2 SYDVKM. The CDR3 extends over 14 amino acids. The V and J ends lost 6 bases and 3 bases respectively, with 12 bases between them. The CDR3 nucleotides read TGTGCCAGCAGCCAACTATCGACCAATCAGCCCCAGCATTTT. It is translated as CASSQLSTNQPQHF.

The J gene is TRBJ2-1, the V gene TRBV6-5, with D perhaps TRBD1 (6 bases). CDR3 size: 13 residues. Between the trimmed V and J ends, which lost 7 bases and 7 bases, there was a span of 14 bases. CDR1 is MNHEY, CDR2 SVGAGI, per germline. CDR3 protein: CASNTRDTNEQFF. The CDR3 nucleotides read TGTGCCAGCAATACCCGGGACACTAATGAGCAGTTCTTC.

The rearrangement uses TRBV7-3 and TRBJ1-2; TRBD1 aligns across 7 bases. The CDR3 consists of 13 residues. Germline V gene lookup returns CDR1 SGHTA and CDR2 FQGTGA. J gave up 4 bases and V 5 bases, and 4 bases lay outside the gene matches. This CDR3 is CASSPDRTYGYTF. Here the CDR3 DNA reads TGTGCCAGCAGCCCGGACAGGACCTATGGCTACACCTTC.

The chain recombines TRBV7-2 with TRBJ2-7; the match to TRBD2 covers 10 bases. Trimming removed 1 base from V and 6 bases from J; junction bases left unmatched: 12. The germline CDR1 and CDR2 sequences are SGHTA and FQGNSA. The CDR3 is made up of 17 amino acids. This CDR3 reads CASSLGDHSSGSFEQYF. Here the CDR3 DNA reads TGTGCCAGCAGCTTAGGCGACCACTCTAGCGGGAGTTTCGAGCAGTACTTC. The complete variable domain, with remaining parts taken from reference TRBV7-2 and TRBJ2-7, reads GAGVSQSPSNKVTEKGKDVELRCDPISGHTALYWYRQSLGQGLEFLIYFQGNSAPDKSGLPSDRFSAERTGGSVSTLTIQRTQQEDSAVYLCASSLGDHSSGSFEQYFGPGTRLTVT.

The rearrangement links TRBV6-6 to TRBJ2-7; 7 bases align to TRBD2. The V gene end was trimmed by 2 bases and the J gene end by 2 bases; junction bases not matched to a gene: 6. The CDR3 sequence is 15 residues long. Per the germline V gene, CDR1 is MNHNY and CDR2 is SVGAGI (reference sequence). CDR3 region: CASSYGDYYAYEQYF. DNA for the CDR3: TGTGCCAGCAGTTACGGGGACTACTACGCCTACGAGCAGTACTTC.

The rearrangement links TRBV27 to TRBJ2-7, with D maybe TRBD1 (5 bases). The CDR3 loop spans 13 amino acids. Trimming stripped 6 bases from V and 2 bases from J, with 11 bases between. Germline V gene data show CDR1 as MNHEY and CDR2 as SMNVEV (reference sequence). This CDR3 is CASRVTGTYEQYF. As DNA, the CDR3 is TGTGCCAGCAGGGTCACAGGAACCTACGAGCAGTACTTC.

This clone was counted only a few times. The rearrangement joins TRBV3-1 (or the pseudogene TRBV3-2) to TRBJ2-7, with TRBD2 as a possible D gene (5 bases). The V gene's germline CDR1 is LGHDT and CDR2 YNNKEL (reference sequence). The CDR3 length is 15 residues. V was cut by 1 base and J by 3 bases, with 13 bases left in between. CDR3 bases: TGTGCCAGCAGCCAAGTTCAGGACTTAATCTACGAGCAGTACTTC. Protein sequence: CASSQVQDLIYEQYF.

The chain links TRBV19 to TRBJ1-1, with 8 nucleotides matching TRBD1. After removal of 3 bases from V and 10 bases from J, the junction contained 13 bases not matched to a gene. The germline CDR1 and CDR2 sequences are LNHDA and SQIVND (reference sequence). This CDR3 contains 15 residues. The CDR3 protein is CASSIGQGILIGAFF. In DNA, the CDR3 is TGTGCCAGTAGTATTGGACAGGGAATTTTGATAGGAGCTTTCTTT.